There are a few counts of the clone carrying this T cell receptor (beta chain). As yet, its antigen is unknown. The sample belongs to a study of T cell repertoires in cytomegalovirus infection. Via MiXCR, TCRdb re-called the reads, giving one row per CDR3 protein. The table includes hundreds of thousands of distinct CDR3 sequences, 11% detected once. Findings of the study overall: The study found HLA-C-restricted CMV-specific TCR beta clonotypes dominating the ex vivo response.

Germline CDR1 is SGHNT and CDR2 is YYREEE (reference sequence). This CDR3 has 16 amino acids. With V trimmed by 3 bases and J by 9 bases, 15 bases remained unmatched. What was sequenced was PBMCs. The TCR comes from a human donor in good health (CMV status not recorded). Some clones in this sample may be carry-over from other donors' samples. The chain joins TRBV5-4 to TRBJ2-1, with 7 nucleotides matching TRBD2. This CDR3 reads CASSSVGGRAKAEQFF. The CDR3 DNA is TGTGCCAGCAGCTCGGTGGGAGGGAGGGCTAAGGCTGAGCAGTTCTTC.